This T cell receptor beta chain derives from a study of T cells after yellow fever vaccination. Study results and limitations: A small proportion of clonotypes was detected in both the CD4 and CD8 compartments.

Each CDR3 protein is one row after TCRdb ran MiXCR on the 5' RACE reads. The sample contains a few hundred thousand distinct CDR3 sequences, 4.1% of which appear only once. Regarding this clonotype: Its cognate antigen is unknown. At one end the junction does not follow the germline gene, possibly because of a read error.

Per germline, CDR1 LGHDT and CDR2 YNNKEL (reference sequence). The CDR3 runs to 14 residues. The J gene is TRBJ1-2, the V gene TRBV3-1; D unresolved. Source: PBMCs, taken 5 days after the yellow fever booster vaccination. The TCR sequence derives from a man between 18 and 29 years old who received the YFV17D yellow fever vaccine. This CDR3 is CASSQGTPKYGYTF. DNA for the CDR3: TGTGCCAGCAGCCAAGGTACTCCTAAATATGGCTACACCTTC.